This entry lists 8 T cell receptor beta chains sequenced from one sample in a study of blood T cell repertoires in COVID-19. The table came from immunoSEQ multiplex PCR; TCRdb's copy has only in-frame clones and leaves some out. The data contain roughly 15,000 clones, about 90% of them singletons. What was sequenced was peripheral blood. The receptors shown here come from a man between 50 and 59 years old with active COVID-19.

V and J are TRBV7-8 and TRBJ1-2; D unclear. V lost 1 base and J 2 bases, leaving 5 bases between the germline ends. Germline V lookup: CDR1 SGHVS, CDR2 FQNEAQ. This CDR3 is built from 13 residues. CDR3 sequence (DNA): TGTGCCAGCAGCTTAGGAGGGAACTATGGCTACACCTTC. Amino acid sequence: CASSLGGNYGYTF.

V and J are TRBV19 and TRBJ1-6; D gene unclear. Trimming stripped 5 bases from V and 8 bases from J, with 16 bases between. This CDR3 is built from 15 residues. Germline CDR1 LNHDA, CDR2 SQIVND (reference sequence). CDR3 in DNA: TGTGCCAGTAGTGCCCTGGAGACCGATCATTCACCCCTCCACTTT. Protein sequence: CASSALETDHSPLHF.

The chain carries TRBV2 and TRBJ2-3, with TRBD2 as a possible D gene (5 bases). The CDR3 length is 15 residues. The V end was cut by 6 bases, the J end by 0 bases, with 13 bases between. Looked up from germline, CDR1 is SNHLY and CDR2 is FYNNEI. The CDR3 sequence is CASRFSGFSTDTQYF. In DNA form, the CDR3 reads TGTGCCAGCAGGTTCAGCGGATTTAGCACAGATACGCAGTATTTT. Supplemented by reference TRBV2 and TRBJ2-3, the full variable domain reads EPEVTQTPSHQVTQMGQEVILRCVPISNHLYFYWYRQILGQKVEFLVSFYNNEISEKSEIFDDQFSVERPDGSNFTLKIRSTKLEDSAMYFCASRFSGFSTDTQYFGPGTRLTVL.

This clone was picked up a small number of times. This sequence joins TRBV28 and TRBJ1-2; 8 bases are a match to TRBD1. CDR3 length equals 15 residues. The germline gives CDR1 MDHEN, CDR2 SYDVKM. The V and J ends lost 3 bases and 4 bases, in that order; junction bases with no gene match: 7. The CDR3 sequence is CASSLGDRNSYGYTF. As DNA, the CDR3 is TGTGCCAGCAGTTTGGGGGACAGGAACAGCTATGGCTACACCTTC.

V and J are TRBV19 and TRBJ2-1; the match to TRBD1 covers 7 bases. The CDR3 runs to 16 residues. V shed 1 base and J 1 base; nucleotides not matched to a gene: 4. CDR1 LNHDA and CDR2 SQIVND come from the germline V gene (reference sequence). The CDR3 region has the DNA TGTGCCAGTAGTATAGCAGGGGGAAGGTCCTACAATGAGCAGTTCTTC. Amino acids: CASSIAGGRSYNEQFF.

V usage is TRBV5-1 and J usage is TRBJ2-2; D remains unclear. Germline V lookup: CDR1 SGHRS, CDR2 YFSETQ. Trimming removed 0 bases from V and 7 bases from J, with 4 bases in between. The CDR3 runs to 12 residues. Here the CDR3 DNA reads TGCGCCAGCAGCTTGGCTATCGGGGAGCTGTTTTTT. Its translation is CASSLAIGELFF.

Here the CDR3 reads CASSLAGRFQNTEAFF. The CDR3 DNA reads as TGTGCCAGCAGCTTAGCGGGCCGTTTTCAGAACACTGAAGCTTTCTTT. The V gene is TRBV7-6, the J gene TRBJ1-1; no firm D call. V dropped 0 bases and J dropped 1 base, with 12 bases sitting between them. Germline values: CDR1 SGHVS, CDR2 FNYEAQ. The CDR3 covers 16 residues.

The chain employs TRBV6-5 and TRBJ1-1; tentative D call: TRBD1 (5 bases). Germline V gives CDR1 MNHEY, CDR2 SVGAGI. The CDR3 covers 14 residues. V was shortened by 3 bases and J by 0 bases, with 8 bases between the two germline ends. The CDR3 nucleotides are TGTGCCAGCAGTTATAAAGGGGTGAACACTGAAGCTTTCTTT. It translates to CASSYKGVNTEAFF.